This T cell receptor beta chain was sequenced in a study of blood T cell repertoires in COVID-19 (dated by TCRdb to 2019 to 2021). Looking at the study overall: Samples from collaborators originated in the United States, Italy and Spain and spanned both the acute and convalescent phases of COVID-19. The dataset comprised deeply sampled blood TCRbeta repertoires from subjects exposed to, actively infected with, or recovered from COVID-19. A de-identified subject ID, COVID-19 status, age in years and sex were almost always included in the sample metadata. A freely available public database, intended as a resource for researchers studying the immune response to SARS-CoV-2, is where the repertoires were released. Samples were obtained from the ongoing ImmuneRACE study (first 160 participants) and from about 1,300 subjects provided by 6 global collaborators. Where available, HLA class I and class II types were obtained from metadata supplied by the sample provider rather than from assay-based typing. The prospective study material was composed of cDNA or gDNA derived from T cells, B-cell-depleted T cells, or PBMCs.

Study-wide findings and limitations: Clinical and demographic metadata were provided uncurated, with the amount varying by source and participant.

Note on this clone: This receptor's antigen is unknown. No base qualities exist here, and no much larger clone lies one base off it.

In the prospective study, participants were about 18 to 95 years old, resided in around 25 geographic areas of the United States, and were enrolled through a virtual design. In the prospective study, cohorts were assigned on the basis of participant-reported clinical history obtained from a screening survey and a study questionnaire. Each participant in the prospective study had whole blood, serum and a nasopharyngeal or oropharyngeal swab collected by mobile phlebotomists. Over an approximately 2-month period, participants in the prospective study had the option of providing additional blood draws and questionnaires. Before DNA extraction, prospective study blood samples were shipped either frozen or at room temperature. V sheds 7 bases and J sheds 4 bases, leaving 13 bases between their ends. Reading from cysteine to phenylalanine, the CDR3 counts 13 amino acids. Left in the record is the CDR3 DNA by itself, 39 bases read in frame from the first base. Looking up the germline V gene (reference sequence) yields CDR1 LNHDA and CDR2 SQIVND.

TCRbeta CDR3 regions were amplified from genomic DNA by means of the immunoSEQ Assay, a bias-controlled multiplex PCR. Per the original workflow: Nucleated cell counts per sample were estimated from amplification of reference gene primers within the assay. To quantify the absolute abundance of each unique TCRbeta CDR3 rearrangement, sequence reads were collapsed and filtered. Productive Simpson clonality was computed per sample as the square root of Simpson's diversity index over productive rearrangements. The source is immuneACCESS, and TCRdb retained only in-frame sequences with V and J called. Part of the clones is not carried over; for the studies checked, unresolved V genes explain less than half of this, and the remainder is unexplained. For V, J and clone size, that table is used; D and trimming come from the DNA. The sample table shows over 300,000 clones, and around nine tenths are seen once. Approximately 1% of the sample is held by the ten biggest clonotypes.

The receptor was isolated from a woman between 25 and 40 years old with acute COVID-19. Sample: PBMCs or T cells enriched from blood (not recorded which). In this chain, TRBV19 is recombined with TRBJ1-2, and TRBD1 may be the D gene, going by 6 matching bases. The DNA reads as follows: TGTGCCAGTAATGGGGGCTTTAGCTATGGCTACACCTTC. This yields the protein CASNGGFSYGYTF.